A single sample is the source of the 4 T cell receptor beta chains below, sequenced in a study of blood T cell repertoires in COVID-19 (TCRdb year 2020). Library prep was done by the immunoSEQ multiplex PCR assay. TCRdb stores this immuneACCESS table with in-frame sequences only. Part of the clones is absent; in the studies checked, under half of the shortfall reflects unresolved V genes, and no reason is known for the rest. The table for this sample lists over 300,000 clones; around 91% of them were counted only once. Approximately 8.8% of the sample comes from the top ten. The sequencing sample was made of PBMCs or T cells enriched from blood (not recorded which). The receptors come from a woman aged 40 to 50 who had recovered from COVID-19.

The chain joins TRBV11-2 to TRBJ1-4, with a weak D call TRBD1 (5 bases). From germline, CDR1 is SGHAT and CDR2 FQNNGV. Between the trimmed V and J ends, which lost 5 bases and 1 base, there was a span of 14 bases. The CDR3 is 16 residues long. CDR3 coding DNA: TGTGCCAGCAGCCAAAAAATCAGGGTAACTAATGAAAAACTGTTTTTT. It is translated as CASSQKIRVTNEKLFF. Filled out from reference TRBV11-2 and TRBJ1-4, the complete variable domain reads EAGVAQSPRYKIIEKRQSVAFWCNPISGHATLYWYQQILGQGPKLLIQFQNNGVVDDSQLPKDRFSAERLKGVDSTLKIQPAKLEDSAVYLCASSQKIRVTNEKLFFGSGTQLSVL.

V is TRBV27 and J is TRBJ2-5; a weak D match, TRBD2 (6 bases). V was trimmed by 6 bases and J by 4 bases, leaving 15 bases between them. CDR1 and CDR2 (germline): MNHEY, SMNVEV (reference sequence). The CDR3 loop spans 14 amino acids. CDR3 residues: CASSSWGDRETQYF. The CDR3 DNA sequence: TGTGCCAGCAGCTCATGGGGGGATCGAGAGACCCAGTACTTC.

The chain uses TRBV28 and TRBJ1-4; D not resolved. Trimming pared 1 base from V and 10 bases from J, leaving 4 bases between. Germline V gene lookup returns CDR1 MDHEN and CDR2 SYDVKM. The CDR3 is made up of 11 amino acids. CDR3 bases: TGTGCCAGCAGTTTATCGAGAAAACTGTTTTTT. Translating it yields CASSLSRKLFF.

This sequence joins TRBV7-9 and TRBJ1-1; 7 bases match TRBD1. V lost 4 bases, J lost 3 bases, and 5 bases stayed unmatched. Germline-derived CDR1 and CDR2 are SEHNR and FQNEAQ (reference sequence). This CDR3 comprises 14 residues. This CDR3 reads CASSSQGTDTEAFF. The DNA for the CDR3 is TGTGCCAGCAGCTCACAGGGGACCGACACTGAAGCTTTCTTT.